One sample yielded the 17 T cell receptor beta chains listed below, sequenced in a study of human T cells and chemical hapten exposure. MiXCR, run by TCRdb on the RACE reads, gives a single entry per CDR3 protein. Among fewer than 350,000 distinct CDR3 sequences listed, over 7.5% were seen once. Stated time point: pre-sensitization, week 0. Treatment indicated: therapeutic diphenylcyclopropenone sensitization with weekly scalp DPC. The sample in question was whole blood, obtained in connection with sensitization to the hapten diphenylcyclopropenone (DPC). All receptors come from a man between 18 and 29 years old with alopecia areata. Some clones in this sample may be carry-over from other donors' samples.

A few counts support this clonotype. The V and J genes are TRBV4-1 and TRBJ2-2; possibly TRBD2 for D (6 bases). The CDR3 is 14 residues long. Germline CDR1 and CDR2: MGHRA and YSYEKL. Trimming removed 5 bases from V and 5 bases from J, with 12 bases in between. CDR3 DNA: TGCGCCAGCAGCTCCAGACTAGGAACCGGGGAGCTGTTTTTT. Protein product: CASSSRLGTGELFF.

This clonotype was seen only a few times. This rearrangement joins TRBV6-6 to TRBJ1-2; maybe TRBD1 (5 bases). The germline V gene encodes CDR1 MNHNY and CDR2 SVGAGI (reference sequence). V was shortened by 0 bases and J by 3 bases, with 8 bases between the two germline ends. CDR3 length: 14 amino acids. CDR3 DNA sequence: TGTGCCAGCAGTTACTCTGGCAGGGACTATGGCTACACCTTC. It yields the protein CASSYSGRDYGYTF.

This clonotype was observed a few times. The rearrangement uses TRBV27 and TRBJ1-1; D ambiguous. Germline values: CDR1 MNHEY, CDR2 SMNVEV (reference sequence). This CDR3 is built from 13 residues. Deletions cut 0 bases from V and 4 bases from J, with 6 bases between. CDR3 sequence reads: CASSLSSLTEAFF. CDR3 nucleotide sequence: TGTGCCAGCAGTTTATCCTCCCTCACTGAAGCTTTCTTT.

Notes on this clonotype: A read error may account for a junction end that differs from germline. The chain joins TRBV7-6 to TRBJ1-1, with D perhaps TRBD1 (5 bases). From germline, CDR1 is SGHVS and CDR2 FNYEAQ. This CDR3 spans 15 amino acids. This CDR3 reads CVSSLWPGGGTEAFF. The CDR3 DNA reads TGTGTCAGCAGCTTATGGCCCGGGGGAGGCACTGAAGCTTTCTTT.

This clonotype has at least ten counts. CDR3 in DNA: TGTGCCAGCAGCTTATGGGGGGCTCAGAACACCGGGGAGCTGTTTTTT. Translated: CASSLWGAQNTGELFF. The chain joins TRBV7-2 to TRBJ2-2; D tentatively reads TRBD1 or TRBD2 (6 bases each). CDR1 and CDR2 from the germline V gene are SGHTA and FQGNSA. V gave up 2 bases and J gave up 1 base, with 11 bases separating them. This CDR3 has 16 amino acids.

The chain has TRBV4-3 and TRBJ2-2, with D unclear. CDR1 is LGHNA, CDR2 YSLEER, per germline. This CDR3 has 15 residues. Between the trimmed V and J ends, which lost 6 bases and 3 bases, there was a span of 14 bases. The CDR3 loop reads CASRAVGYDTGELFF. The CDR3 nucleotides are TGCGCCAGCAGGGCAGTGGGGTACGACACCGGGGAGCTGTTTTTT.

Written as DNA, the CDR3 is TGTGCCAGCAGTTTTGTGAGCTCCTATAATTCACCCCTCCACTTT. It yields the protein CASSFVSSYNSPLHF. The chain carries TRBV27 and TRBJ1-6; D is uncertain. The germline V and J ends were trimmed by 3 bases and 0 bases, with 6 bases remaining between them. The CDR3 length is 15 residues. CDR1 is MNHEY and CDR2 is SMNVEV in the germline V gene (reference sequence).

The rearrangement uses TRBV5-1 and TRBJ1-1; 9 nucleotides match TRBD1. This CDR3 has 14 amino acids. Germline CDR1 SGHRS, CDR2 YFSETQ. The junction had 5 bases not matched to a gene; V was cut back by 0 bases and J by 8 bases. The CDR3 loop reads CASSLDATGGEAFF. The CDR3 nucleotides read TGCGCCAGCAGCTTGGACGCGACAGGGGGGGAAGCTTTCTTT.

This clonotype was found a few times. The J gene is TRBJ1-4, the V gene TRBV5-6; 7 bases are shared with TRBD1. The length of the CDR3 is 14 residues. The V and J ends lost 2 bases and 7 bases, in that order; junction bases with no gene match: 5. The germline CDR1 and CDR2 sequences are SGHDT and YYEEEE. CDR3 sequence reads: CASSFGQAVEKLFF. CDR3 DNA: TGTGCCAGCAGCTTTGGACAGGCGGTTGAAAAACTGTTTTTT.

The V and J genes are TRBV5-7 and TRBJ2-4; 8 bases match TRBD1. TRBV5-7 is placed among ORFs of uncertain function. The CDR3 length is 13 residues. V lost 0 bases, J lost 9 bases, and 2 bases stayed unmatched. The CDR3 loop is CASSLAGQGIQYF. The CDR3 coding sequence is TGTGCCAGCAGCTTGGCCGGACAGGGCATTCAGTACTTC.

The V call is TRBV4-3, the J call TRBJ2-1; D possibly corresponds to TRBD2 (5 bases). CDR1 is LGHNA and CDR2 is YSLEER in the germline V gene. V lost 5 bases to trimming and J lost 10 bases, with 12 bases between them. The CDR3 runs to 12 residues. The CDR3 nucleotides read TGCGCCAGCAGCAAACACAGAGGGGAGCAGTTCTTC. It encodes CASSKHRGEQFF.

This chain joins TRBV27 and TRBJ2-7; TRBD1 matches at 7 bases. Germline assignment: CDR1 MNHEY and CDR2 SMNVEV (reference sequence). CDR3 size: 15 residues. V shed 1 base and J 3 bases; nucleotides not matched to a gene: 6. CDR3 in DNA: TGTGCCAGCAGTTTATATCTAGGGACAGTCTACGAGCAGTACTTC. It is translated as CASSLYLGTVYEQYF.

This chain joins TRBV28 and TRBJ2-1; TRBD2 aligns across 8 bases. This CDR3 region has 16 residues. CDR1 and CDR2 from the germline V gene are MDHEN and SYDVKM. The junction had 8 bases not matched to a gene; V was cut back by 7 bases and J by 0 bases. The CDR3 bases are TGTGCCAGCACCCCGACCGGGACTAGCTCCTACAATGAGCAGTTCTTC. Its protein is CASTPTGTSSYNEQFF.

This clonotype has more than one count but fewer than ten. The rearrangement joins TRBV9 to TRBJ1-5; TRBD1 might be the D (5 bases). This CDR3 has 14 amino acids. Trimming shortened V by 4 bases and J by 6 bases, and 14 bases separated the two germline ends. CDR1 SGDLS and CDR2 YYNGEE come from the germline V gene. The CDR3: CASSHGTFGQPQHF. For the CDR3, the DNA is TGTGCCAGCAGCCACGGGACTTTTGGTCAGCCCCAGCATTTT.

This clonotype has just a few counts. The chain uses TRBV5-6 and TRBJ2-7; unclear D gene. The CDR3 consists of 12 residues. The ends were cut back, 1 base at V and 2 bases at J, with 4 bases in the middle. The germline CDR1 and CDR2 sequences are SGHDT and YYEEEE. The CDR3 loop is CASSLYPYEQYV. The CDR3 DNA sequence: TGTGCCAGCAGCTTGTATCCCTACGAGCAGTACGTC.

This clonotype was observed a few times. The chain combines TRBV28 with TRBJ1-6; D perhaps matches TRBD1 (5 bases). Trimming shortened V by 7 bases and J by 5 bases, and 18 bases separated the two germline ends. Germline loops: CDR1 MDHEN, CDR2 SYDVKM. This CDR3 has 16 amino acids. The CDR3, as DNA: TGTGCCAGCACCCAACCAGCCAGACAGCATAATTCACCCCTCCACTTT. Its translation: CASTQPARQHNSPLHF.

J is TRBJ2-3 and V is TRBV28; a possible D gene is TRBD1 (6 bases). Germline lookup yields CDR1 MDHEN and CDR2 SYDVKM. CDR3 size: 15 residues. V lost 3 bases, J lost 2 bases, and 12 bases lay in between. The chain's CDR3 is CASSFDRSDTDTQYF. In nucleotides, the CDR3 is TGTGCCAGCAGTTTTGACAGGAGTGACACAGATACGCAGTATTTT. The full variable domain, completed using reference TRBV28 and TRBJ2-3, is DVKVTQSSRYLVKRTGEKVFLECVQDMDHENMFWYRQDPGLGLRLIYFSYDVKMKEKGDIPEGYSVSREKKERFSLILESASTNQTSMYLCASSFDRSDTDTQYFGPGTRLTVL.